These 3 T cell receptor beta chains were all obtained from the same sample, sequenced in a study of blood T cell repertoires in COVID-19. This table comes from immunoSEQ multiplex PCR, and its TCRdb copy is limited to in-frame clones, with some not included. The sample yields about 330,000 clones, over 75% seen once. Sequencing used peripheral blood. The receptors come from a woman between 45 and 65 years old with active or convalescent COVID-19.

The V and J genes are TRBV15 and TRBJ1-3, with D possibly being TRBD1 (6 bases). Germline assignment: CDR1 LNHNV and CDR2 YYDKDF (reference sequence). V was pared by 3 bases and J by 4 bases, with 10 bases between. The length of the CDR3 is 14 residues. The CDR3 nucleotides read TGTGCCACCAGCAGTGGGACACAAGGAAACACCATATATTTT. It translates to CATSSGTQGNTIYF.

The chain recombines TRBV3-1 (or the pseudogene TRBV3-2) with TRBJ1-1, with D possibly matching TRBD1 (6 bases). V lost 0 bases and J 6 bases, leaving 14 bases between the germline ends. This CDR3 has 15 amino acids. The germline V gene encodes CDR1 LGHDT and CDR2 YNNKEL (reference sequence). CDR3 coding DNA: TGTGCCAGCAGCCAAGACGCCCAGGGGTTTGCTGAAGCTTTCTTT. Amino acids: CASSQDAQGFAEAFF.

The chain is built from TRBV24-1 and TRBJ2-1; 8 nucleotides match TRBD1. Germline-derived CDR1 and CDR2 are KGHDR and SFDVKD. The CDR3 loop spans 15 amino acids. Trimming removed 3 bases from V and 3 bases from J; junction bases left unmatched: 3. The CDR3 DNA reads as TGTGCCACCAGTGATGCCAGGGGGCTCTACAATGAGCAGTTCTTC. Translated, it gives CATSDARGLYNEQFF.